This TCR beta chain is drawn from a study of shared clonotypes between healthy human individuals. The assay was immunoSEQ multiplex PCR, and TCRdb's table has in-frame clones only and misses some. The sample comprises more than 1,200,000 clones, just under 99% of which are singletons, and approximately 0.38% rests with the top ten. About this clone itself: The antigen remains undetermined.

Study-level points and caveats: Of the naive CD4 clonotypes, about 5% were shared across several donors. Measured sharing among donors was expected to vary with sequencing depth.

Germline V gene sequence: CDR1 MDHEN, CDR2 SYDVKM. V trimming: 6 bases; J trimming: 5 bases; junction bases outside the gene matches: 8. This CDR3 region has 16 residues. Each donor was a Caucasian adult residing in Nashville, Tennessee. V is TRBV28 and J is TRBJ2-3; TRBD2 aligns across 13 bases. Material for sequencing was naive CD4+ T cells sorted from blood. Subset in this sample: CD45RA+ positively selected. This clonotype was obtained from a man aged 25-45 years in good health. CDR3 nucleotide sequence: TGTGCCAGCAGGTCTGGACTAGCGGGAGACTTAGATACGCAGTATTTT. This encodes CASRSGLAGDLDTQYF.